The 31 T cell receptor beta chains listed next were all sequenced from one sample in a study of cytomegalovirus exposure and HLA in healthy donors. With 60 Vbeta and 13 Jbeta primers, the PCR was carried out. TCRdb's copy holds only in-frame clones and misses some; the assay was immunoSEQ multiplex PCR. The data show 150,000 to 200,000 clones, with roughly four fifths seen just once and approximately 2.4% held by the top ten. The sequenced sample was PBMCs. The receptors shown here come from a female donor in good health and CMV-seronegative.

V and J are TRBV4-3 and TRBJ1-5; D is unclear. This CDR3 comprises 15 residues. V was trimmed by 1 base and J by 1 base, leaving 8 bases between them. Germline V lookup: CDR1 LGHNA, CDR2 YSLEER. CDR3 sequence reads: CASSQAADSNQPQHF. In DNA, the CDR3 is TGCGCCAGCAGCCAAGCAGCGGACAGCAATCAGCCCCAGCATTTT.

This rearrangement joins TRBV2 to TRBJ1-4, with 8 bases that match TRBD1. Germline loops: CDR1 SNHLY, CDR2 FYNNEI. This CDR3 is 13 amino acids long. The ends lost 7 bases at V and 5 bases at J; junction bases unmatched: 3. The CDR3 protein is CASKTGVNEKLFF. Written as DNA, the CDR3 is TGTGCCAGCAAGACAGGGGTGAATGAAAAACTGTTTTTT.

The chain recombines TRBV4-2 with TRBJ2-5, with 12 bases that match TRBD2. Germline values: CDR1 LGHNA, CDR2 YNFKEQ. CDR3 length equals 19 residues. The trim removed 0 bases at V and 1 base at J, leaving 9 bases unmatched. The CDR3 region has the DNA TGTGCCAGCAGCCAAGATGGGGGGGCTAGCGGGAGGGCCCAAGAGACCCAGTACTTC. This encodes CASSQDGGASGRAQETQYF.

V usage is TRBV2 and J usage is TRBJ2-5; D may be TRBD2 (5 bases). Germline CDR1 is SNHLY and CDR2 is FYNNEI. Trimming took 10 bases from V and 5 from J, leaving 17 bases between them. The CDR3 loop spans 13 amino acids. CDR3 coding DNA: TGTGCCACCCAAACGGCTAGCTATGAGACCCAGTACTTC. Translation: CATQTASYETQYF.

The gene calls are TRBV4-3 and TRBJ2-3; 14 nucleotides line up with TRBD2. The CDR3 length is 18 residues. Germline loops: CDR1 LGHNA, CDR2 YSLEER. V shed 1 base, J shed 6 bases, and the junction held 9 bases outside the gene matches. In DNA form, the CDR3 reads TGCGCCAGCAGCCAAGGGGGGACTAGCGGGAGCCTCAGCGATACGCAGTATTTT. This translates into CASSQGGTSGSLSDTQYF.

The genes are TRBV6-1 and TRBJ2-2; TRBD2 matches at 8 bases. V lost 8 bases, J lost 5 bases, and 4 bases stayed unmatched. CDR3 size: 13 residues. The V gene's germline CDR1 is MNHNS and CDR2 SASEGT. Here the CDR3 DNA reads TGTGCCAGCGCTCCGGGGGGGACCGGGGAGCTGTTTTTT. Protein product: CASAPGGTGELFF.

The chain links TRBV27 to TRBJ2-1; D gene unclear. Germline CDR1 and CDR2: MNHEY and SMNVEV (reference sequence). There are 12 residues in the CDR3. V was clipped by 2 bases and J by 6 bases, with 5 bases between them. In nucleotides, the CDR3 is TGTGCCAGCAGTTTAAGCCGCAATGAGCAGTTCTTC. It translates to CASSLSRNEQFF.

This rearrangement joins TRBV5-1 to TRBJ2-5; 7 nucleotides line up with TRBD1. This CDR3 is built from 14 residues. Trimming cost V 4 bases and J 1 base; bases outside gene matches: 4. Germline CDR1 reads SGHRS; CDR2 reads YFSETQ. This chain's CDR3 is CASSPGTAQETQYF. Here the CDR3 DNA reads TGCGCCAGCAGCCCGGGGACAGCCCAAGAGACCCAGTACTTC. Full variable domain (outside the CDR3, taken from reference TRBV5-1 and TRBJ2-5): KAGVTQTPRYLIKTRGQQVTLSCSPISGHRSVSWYQQTPGQGLQFLFEYFSETQRNKGNFPGRFSGRQFSNSRSEMNVSTLELGDSALYLCASSPGTAQETQYFGPGTRLLVL.

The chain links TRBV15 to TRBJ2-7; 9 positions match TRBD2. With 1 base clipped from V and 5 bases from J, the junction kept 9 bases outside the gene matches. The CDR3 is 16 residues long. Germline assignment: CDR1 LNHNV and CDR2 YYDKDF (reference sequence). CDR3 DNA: TGTGCCACCAGCAGAGGGAATAGCGGGAGTCTCAACGAGCAGTACTTC. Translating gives CATSRGNSGSLNEQYF. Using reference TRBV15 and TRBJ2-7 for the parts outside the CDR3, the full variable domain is DAMVIQNPRYQVTQFGKPVTLSCSQTLNHNVMYWYQQKSSQAPKLLFHYYDKDFNNEADTPDNFQSRRPNTSFCFLDIRSPGLGDTAMYLCATSRGNSGSLNEQYFGPGTRLTVT.

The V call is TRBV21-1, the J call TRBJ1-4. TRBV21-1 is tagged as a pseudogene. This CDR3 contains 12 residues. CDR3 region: CASSTGGEKLFF. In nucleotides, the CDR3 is TGTGCCAGCAGCACCGGTGGTGAAAAACTGTTTTTT.

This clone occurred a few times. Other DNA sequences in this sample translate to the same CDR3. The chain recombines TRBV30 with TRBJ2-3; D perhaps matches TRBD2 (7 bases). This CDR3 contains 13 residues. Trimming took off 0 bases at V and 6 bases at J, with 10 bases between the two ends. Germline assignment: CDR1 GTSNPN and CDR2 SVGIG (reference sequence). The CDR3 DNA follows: TGTGCCTGGAGTGTACGGGGGGCGGATACGCAGTATTTT. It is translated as CAWSVRGADTQYF.

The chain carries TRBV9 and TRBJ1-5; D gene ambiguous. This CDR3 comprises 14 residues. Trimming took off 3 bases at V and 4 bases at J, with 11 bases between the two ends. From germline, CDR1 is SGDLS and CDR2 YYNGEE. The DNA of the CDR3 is TGTGCCAGCAGCGAGCACAGTTTTAATCAGCCCCAGCATTTT. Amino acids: CASSEHSFNQPQHF.

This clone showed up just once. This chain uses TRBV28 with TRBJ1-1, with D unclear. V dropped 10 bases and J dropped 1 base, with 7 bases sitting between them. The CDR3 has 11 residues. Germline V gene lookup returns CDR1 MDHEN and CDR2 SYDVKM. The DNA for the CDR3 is TGTGCCACCCGGTCGAACACTGAAGCTTTCTTT. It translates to CATRSNTEAFF.

CDR3 DNA sequence: TGTGCCAGCAGCTTGGACAGGGCGTACGAGCAGTACTTC. This sequence encodes CASSLDRAYEQYF. The chain carries TRBV11-3 and TRBJ2-7; 8 nucleotides match TRBD1. Germline CDR1 and CDR2: SGHNT and YENEEA. The CDR3 loop spans 13 amino acids. The V and J ends lost 3 bases and 4 bases, in that order; junction bases with no gene match: 2.

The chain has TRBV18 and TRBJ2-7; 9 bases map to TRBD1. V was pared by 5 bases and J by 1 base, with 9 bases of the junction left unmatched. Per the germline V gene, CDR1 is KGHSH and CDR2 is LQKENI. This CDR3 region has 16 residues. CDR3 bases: TGTGCCAGCTCAAGGATAACCGGGACAGGGTCCTACGAGCAGTACTTC. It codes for CASSRITGTGSYEQYF.

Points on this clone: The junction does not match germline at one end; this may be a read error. CDR3 region: CSVQDRALYNKQFF. CDR3 DNA: TGCAGCGTTCAGGACAGGGCGCTCTACAATAAGCAGTTCTTC. The genes are TRBV29-1 and TRBJ2-1; 8 bases line up with TRBD1. Germline loops: CDR1 SQVTM, CDR2 ANQGSEA. The CDR3 spans 14 residues.

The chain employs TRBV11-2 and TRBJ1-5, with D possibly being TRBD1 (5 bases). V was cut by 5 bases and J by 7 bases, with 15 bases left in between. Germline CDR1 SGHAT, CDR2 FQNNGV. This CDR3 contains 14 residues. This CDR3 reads CASSPRGGTQPQHF. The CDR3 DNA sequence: TGTGCCAGCAGCCCCCGTGGAGGGACCCAGCCCCAGCATTTT.

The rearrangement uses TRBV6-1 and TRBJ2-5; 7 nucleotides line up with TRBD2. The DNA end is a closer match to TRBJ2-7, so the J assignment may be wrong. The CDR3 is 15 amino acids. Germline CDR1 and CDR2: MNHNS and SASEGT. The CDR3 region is CASSESGAVPHEQYF. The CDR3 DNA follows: TGTGCCAGCAGTGAGAGCGGGGCCGTACCCCACGAGCAGTACTTC.

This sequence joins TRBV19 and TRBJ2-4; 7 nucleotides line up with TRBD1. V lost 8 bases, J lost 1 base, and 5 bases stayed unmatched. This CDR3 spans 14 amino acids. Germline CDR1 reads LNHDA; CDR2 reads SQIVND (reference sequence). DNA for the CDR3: TGTGCCAGTGTGCAACAGGGGGCCAAAAACATTCAGTACTTC. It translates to CASVQQGAKNIQYF.

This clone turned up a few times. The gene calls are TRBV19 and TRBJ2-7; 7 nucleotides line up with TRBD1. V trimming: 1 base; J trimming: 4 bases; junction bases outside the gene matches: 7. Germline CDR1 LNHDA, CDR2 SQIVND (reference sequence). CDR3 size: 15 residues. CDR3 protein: CASSIGQGSTYEQYF. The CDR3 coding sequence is TGTGCCAGTAGTATAGGACAGGGCTCTACGTACGAGCAGTACTTC.

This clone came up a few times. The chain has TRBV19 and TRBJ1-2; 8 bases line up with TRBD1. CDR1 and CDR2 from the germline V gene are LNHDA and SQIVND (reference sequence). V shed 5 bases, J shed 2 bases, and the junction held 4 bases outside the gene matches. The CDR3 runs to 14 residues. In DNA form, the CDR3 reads TGTGCCAGTAGTGTTCGGACAGGGAACTATGGCTACACCTTC. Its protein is CASSVRTGNYGYTF.

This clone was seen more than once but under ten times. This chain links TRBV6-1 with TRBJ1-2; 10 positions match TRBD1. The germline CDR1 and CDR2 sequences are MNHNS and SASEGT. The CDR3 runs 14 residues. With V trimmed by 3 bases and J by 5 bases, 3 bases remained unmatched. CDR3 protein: CASSDWTGGYGYTF. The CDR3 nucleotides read TGTGCCAGCAGTGATTGGACAGGGGGGTATGGCTACACCTTC.

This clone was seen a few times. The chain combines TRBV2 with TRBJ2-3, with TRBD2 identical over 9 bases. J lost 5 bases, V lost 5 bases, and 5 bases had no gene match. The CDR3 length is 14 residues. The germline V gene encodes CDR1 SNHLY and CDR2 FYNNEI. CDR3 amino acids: CASSLAGAIDTQYF. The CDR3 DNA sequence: TGTGCCAGCAGTTTAGCGGGAGCGATAGATACGCAGTATTTT.

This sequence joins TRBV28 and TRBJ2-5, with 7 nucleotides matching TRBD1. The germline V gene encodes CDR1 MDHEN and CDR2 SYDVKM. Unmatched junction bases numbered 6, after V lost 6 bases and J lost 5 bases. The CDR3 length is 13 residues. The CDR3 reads CASSAQGWETQYF. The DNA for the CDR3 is TGTGCCAGCAGCGCACAGGGGTGGGAGACCCAGTACTTC.

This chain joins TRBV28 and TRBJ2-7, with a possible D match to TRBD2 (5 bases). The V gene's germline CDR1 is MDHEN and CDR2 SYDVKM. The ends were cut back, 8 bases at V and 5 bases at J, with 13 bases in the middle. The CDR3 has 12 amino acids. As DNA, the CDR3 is TGTGCCAGCCGGGCGGGCACGCACGAGCAGTACTTC. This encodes CASRAGTHEQYF.

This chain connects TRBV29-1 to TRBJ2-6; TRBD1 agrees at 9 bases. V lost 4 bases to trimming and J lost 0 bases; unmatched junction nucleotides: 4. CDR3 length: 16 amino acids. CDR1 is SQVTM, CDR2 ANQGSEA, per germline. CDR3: CSVGTGAYSGANVLTF. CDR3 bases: TGCAGCGTTGGGACAGGGGCCTACTCTGGGGCCAACGTCCTGACTTTC.

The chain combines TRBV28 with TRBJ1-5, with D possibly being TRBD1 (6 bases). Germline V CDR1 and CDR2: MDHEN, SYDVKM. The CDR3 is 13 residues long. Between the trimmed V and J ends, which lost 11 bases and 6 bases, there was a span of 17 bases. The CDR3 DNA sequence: TGTGCCGCCCGGGGGGGGGCGGCTCAGCCCCAGCATTTT. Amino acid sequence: CAARGGAAQPQHF.

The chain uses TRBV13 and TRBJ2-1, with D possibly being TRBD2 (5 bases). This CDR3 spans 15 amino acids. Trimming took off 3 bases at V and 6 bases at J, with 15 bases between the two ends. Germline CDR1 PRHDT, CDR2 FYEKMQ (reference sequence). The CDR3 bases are TGTGCCAGCAGCTTCGCGGCGGTAGCGACCAATGAGCAGTTCTTC. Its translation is CASSFAAVATNEQFF.

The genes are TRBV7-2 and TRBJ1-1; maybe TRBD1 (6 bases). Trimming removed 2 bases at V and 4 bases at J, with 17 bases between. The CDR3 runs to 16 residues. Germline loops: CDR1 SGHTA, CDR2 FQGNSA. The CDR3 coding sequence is TGTGCCAGCAGCTTAACAGGGAGCGGCTCTGGCACTGAAGCTTTCTTT. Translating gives CASSLTGSGSGTEAFF.

The CDR3: CASSPTRLAGYEQYF. For the CDR3, the DNA is TGTGCCAGCAGTCCGACACGACTAGCGGGCTACGAGCAGTACTTC. This chain uses TRBV27 with TRBJ2-7; 10 bases map to TRBD2. Per the germline V gene, CDR1 is MNHEY and CDR2 is SMNVEV (reference sequence). The CDR3 length is 15 residues. V trimming: 5 bases; J trimming: 3 bases; junction bases outside the gene matches: 7.

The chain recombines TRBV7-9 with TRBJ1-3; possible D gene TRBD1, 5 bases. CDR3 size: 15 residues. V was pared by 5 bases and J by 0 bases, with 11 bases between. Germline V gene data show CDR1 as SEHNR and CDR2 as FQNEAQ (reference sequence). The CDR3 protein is CASSPQGLSGNTIYF. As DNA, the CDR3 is TGTGCCAGCAGCCCCCAGGGTCTCTCTGGAAACACCATATATTTT. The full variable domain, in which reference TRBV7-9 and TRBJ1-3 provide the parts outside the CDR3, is DTGVSQNPRHKITKRGQNVTFRCDPISEHNRLYWYRQTLGQGPEFLTYFQNEAQLEKSRLLSDRFSAERPKGSFSTLEIQRTEQGDSAMYLCASSPQGLSGNTIYFGEGSWLTVV.